The clone carrying this T cell receptor (beta chain) showed up just a few times. Antigen unknown. Distinct nucleotide sequences in the sample also encode this CDR3. These data originate in a study of shared clonotypes between healthy human individuals. Genomic DNA (from each subset) was split evenly across several immunoSEQ plates. Original handling: Filtering differed because ImmunoSEQ produced junction-only sequences that carried no quality scores. The protocol was immunoSEQ multiplex PCR, while the TCRdb copy is restricted to in-frame clones and leaves out a portion. V and J calls and clone size are as listed in that table; D and trimming were resolved from the DNA. The sample contains almost 750,000 clones, 72% of which appear only once. V was shortened by 0 bases and J by 0 bases, with 6 bases between the two germline ends. The CDR3 runs 15 residues. Germline-derived CDR1 and CDR2 are MRHNA and SNTAGT.

Broader study findings: Memory subsets generally showed smaller estimated richness than naive subsets did. The sharing of 4.5% to 5% of naive CD4 clonotypes was seen across several donors.

This clonotype originated in a woman aged 25 to 39 in good health. This rearrangement joins TRBV6-4 to TRBJ2-1; D remains ambiguous. Sequencing was performed on memory CD4+ T cells sorted from blood. As for subset: CD45RA-negative fraction. The CDR3, as DNA: TGTGCCAGCAGTGACTCCAGTGGCTCCTACAATGAGCAGTTCTTC. It encodes CASSDSSGSYNEQFF.